Presented here are 7 T cell receptor beta chains from one specimen sequenced in a study of cytomegalovirus exposure and HLA in healthy donors. The PCR was carried out with 60 Vbeta primers and 13 Jbeta primers. TCRdb keeps only in-frame clones here, not all; method: immunoSEQ multiplex PCR. The table has 100,000 to 150,000 clones, over 70% seen once. The specimen sequenced was PBMCs. These receptors came from a woman between 18 and 29 years old in good health and CMV-seronegative.

The chain links TRBV6-5 to TRBJ1-1; 7 nucleotides match TRBD1. The germline gives CDR1 MNHEY, CDR2 SVGAGI. The V and J ends lost 2 bases and 7 bases, in that order; junction bases with no gene match: 10. CDR3 size: 15 residues. This chain's CDR3 is CASSYEFRTGGEAFF. CDR3 coding DNA: TGTGCCAGCAGTTACGAATTTAGGACAGGCGGTGAAGCTTTCTTT.

In its sample, this clone was seen a few times. V gene TRBV11-2 combines with J gene TRBJ2-7; D perhaps matches TRBD2 (7 bases). Germline V gene data show CDR1 as SGHAT and CDR2 as FQNNGV. V gave up 0 bases and J gave up 2 bases, with 11 bases separating them. This CDR3 spans 15 amino acids. DNA for the CDR3: TGTGCCAGCAGCTTAGATCCGGGGGGCGCCTACGAGCAGTACTTC. Translated: CASSLDPGGAYEQYF.

The V and J genes are TRBV9 and TRBJ1-1; 10 bases are shared with TRBD1. The germline V gene encodes CDR1 SGDLS and CDR2 YYNGEE. This CDR3 is built from 14 residues. Trimming took 5 bases from V and 0 from J; bases not matched to a gene: 1. CDR3 in amino acids: CASRDRGLNTEAFF. CDR3 nucleotide sequence: TGTGCCAGCAGGGACAGGGGGTTGAACACTGAAGCTTTCTTT.

V is TRBV7-2 and J is TRBJ2-1, with D tentatively TRBD1 (7 bases). CDR1 is SGHTA and CDR2 is FQGNSA in the germline V gene. The CDR3 covers 14 residues. V was pared by 5 bases and J by 10 bases, with 18 bases between. In DNA form, the CDR3 reads TGTGCCAGCAGCCCAAAAGCAGGGGGGCTAGAGCAGTTCTTC. This translates into CASSPKAGGLEQFF.

This clone has only a few counts. The J gene is TRBJ1-2, the V gene TRBV6-1, with unresolved D. The CDR3 is 13 amino acids. Trimming left V 2 bases short and J 9 bases short, with 13 bases between. The V gene's germline CDR1 is MNHNS and CDR2 SASEGT. DNA of the CDR3: TGTGCCAGCAGTGAAATTGGAGGGTTGAGCTACACCTTC. Its translation: CASSEIGGLSYTF.

The chain joins TRBV6-5 to TRBJ1-2; D is undetermined. CDR1 and CDR2 from the germline V gene are MNHEY and SVGAGI. V dropped 0 bases and J dropped 8 bases, with 13 bases sitting between them. This CDR3 is built from 14 residues. CDR3: CASSYSTEIGGYTF. For the CDR3, the DNA is TGTGCCAGCAGTTACTCAACGGAGATAGGCGGCTACACCTTC.

In its sample, this clone was seen a few times. This chain uses TRBV4-1 with TRBJ2-1; D gene uncertain. Trimming took 4 bases from V and 5 from J, leaving 12 bases between them. This CDR3 contains 14 residues. CDR1 is MGHRA, CDR2 YSYEKL, per germline. The CDR3 reads CASSLLGSDNEQFF. In DNA, the CDR3 is TGCGCCAGCAGCCTCCTGGGCTCAGACAATGAGCAGTTCTTC.